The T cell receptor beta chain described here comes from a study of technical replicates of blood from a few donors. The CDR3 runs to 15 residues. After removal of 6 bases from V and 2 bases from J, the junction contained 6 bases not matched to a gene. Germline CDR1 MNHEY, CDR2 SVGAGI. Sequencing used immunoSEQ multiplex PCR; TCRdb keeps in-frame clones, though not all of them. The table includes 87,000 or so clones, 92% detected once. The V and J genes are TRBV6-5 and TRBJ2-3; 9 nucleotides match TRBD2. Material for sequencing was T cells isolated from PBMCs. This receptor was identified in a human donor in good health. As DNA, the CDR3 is TGTGCCAGCAGACCGAGCGGGGGGCACACAGATACGCAGTATTTT. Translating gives CASRPSGGHTDTQYF.